Shown below are 11 T cell receptor beta chains from a single sample sequenced in a study of response to subunit inactivated influenza vaccine. TCRdb recomputed calls from the RT-PCR reads with MiXCR, one row per CDR3 protein. In the table there are roughly 500,000 distinct CDR3 sequences, more than 15% of which are singletons. The material sequenced was CD4+ T cells sorted from PBMCs, taken roughly 24 months after vaccination. The receptors here all came from a man between 50 and 69 years old who received an inactivated influenza vaccine.

This clonotype was seen only a few times. The chain employs TRBV12-3 or TRBV12-4 and TRBJ1-2; 7 nucleotides line up with TRBD1. V lost 8 bases and J lost 5; bases outside the gene matches: 5. The CDR3 is made up of 12 amino acids. The CDR3 DNA reads as TGTGCCAGCGGTGCCAGGGGGTATGGCTACACCTTC. Protein: CASGARGYGYTF.

The rearrangement uses TRBV11-2 and TRBJ2-1; the D gene could be TRBD1 or TRBD2 (6 bases each). Trimming removed 0 bases at V and 7 bases at J, with 13 bases between. The V gene's germline CDR1 is SGHAT and CDR2 FQNNGV. The CDR3 sequence is 15 residues long. The CDR3, as DNA: TGTGCCAGCAGCTTAGATGGGGGCGCGGGGAATGAGCAGTTCTTC. Amino acid sequence: CASSLDGGAGNEQFF.

This chain uses TRBV6-6 with TRBJ2-5; TRBD1 might be the D (5 bases). Trimming took 6 bases from V and 3 from J, leaving 11 bases between them. The CDR3 has 13 residues. Germline CDR1 and CDR2: MNHNY and SVGAGI (reference sequence). The DNA for the CDR3 is TGTGCCAGCAGCAGGGATCCGAAAGAGACCCAGTACTTC. It is translated as CASSRDPKETQYF.

This chain joins TRBV10-3 and TRBJ2-5; D might be TRBD1 (6 bases). Between the trimmed V and J ends, which lost 10 bases and 1 base, there was a span of 25 bases. Germline CDR1 ENHRY, CDR2 SYGVKD. This CDR3 has 17 amino acids. The CDR3 DNA reads as TGTGCCACTCTAAAGGTGTGGGAAGGGGGAAGCCAAGAGACCCAGTACTTC. It translates to CATLKVWEGGSQETQYF.

The sample holds a few counts of this clonotype. The chain employs TRBV25-1 and TRBJ2-5, with a weak D call TRBD2 (5 bases). V was clipped by 1 base and J by 3 bases, with 12 bases between them. CDR1 MGHDK and CDR2 SYGVNS come from the germline V gene. This CDR3 contains 15 residues. This chain's CDR3 is CASSELEALKETQYF. CDR3 in DNA: TGTGCCAGCAGTGAATTGGAGGCCCTGAAAGAGACCCAGTACTTC.

V is TRBV15 and J is TRBJ2-3; 9 bases map to TRBD2. The CDR3 has 14 amino acids. Trimming removed 2 bases from V and 3 bases from J; junction bases left unmatched: 0. Germline-derived CDR1 and CDR2 are LNHNV and YYDKDF (reference sequence). CDR3 bases: TGTGCCACCAGCAGAAGCGGGAGGACAGATACGCAGTATTTT. Amino acid sequence: CATSRSGRTDTQYF.

This clonotype was picked up a small number of times. The J gene is TRBJ2-1, the V gene TRBV3-1; D is ambiguous. Trimming left V 0 bases short and J 0 bases short, with 9 bases between. CDR3 size: 16 residues. Germline CDR1 reads LGHDT; CDR2 reads YNNKEL (reference sequence). CDR3 amino acids: CASSQERSRSYNEQFF. The CDR3 region has the DNA TGTGCCAGCAGCCAAGAAAGGTCCCGCTCCTACAATGAGCAGTTCTTC.

V usage is TRBV11-3 and J usage is TRBJ2-7, with a possible D match to TRBD1 (5 bases). The V end was cut by 0 bases, the J end by 6 bases, with 9 bases between. The CDR3 covers 13 residues. The V gene's germline CDR1 is SGHNT and CDR2 YENEEA. Written as DNA, the CDR3 is TGTGCCAGCAGCTTAGAGGGGCTCCGCGAGCAGTACTTC. Translating it yields CASSLEGLREQYF. Full variable domain (outside the CDR3, taken from reference TRBV11-3 and TRBJ2-7): EAGVVQSPRYKIIEKKQPVAFWCNPISGHNTLYWYLQNLGQGPELLIRYENEEAVDDSQLPKDRFSAERLKGVDSTLKIQPAELGDSAVYLCASSLEGLREQYFGPGTRLTVT.

There are a few counts of this clonotype. The chain joins TRBV20-1 to TRBJ2-1; D perhaps matches TRBD1 (5 bases). In germline, CDR1 is DFQATT, CDR2 SNEGSKA (reference sequence). The CDR3 runs to 13 residues. Trimming left V 3 bases short and J 2 bases short, with 8 bases between. The CDR3 sequence: CSASQGTYNEQFF. The DNA of the CDR3 is TGCAGTGCTAGTCAGGGTACCTACAATGAGCAGTTCTTC.

The CDR3 DNA is TGCGCCAGCAGCACCGGGACAGGGGGCGCGAACACTGAAGCTTTCTTT. As protein: CASSTGTGGANTEAFF. V gene TRBV10-1 combines with J gene TRBJ1-1; TRBD1 matches 12 bases. Germline CDR1 and CDR2: WNHNN and SYGVQD (reference sequence). The CDR3 has 16 amino acids. Unmatched junction bases numbered 6, after V lost 6 bases and J lost 1 base.

This clonotype was detected once. J is TRBJ1-1 and V is TRBV5-1; weak D call: TRBD1 (5 bases). CDR1 SGHRS and CDR2 YFSETQ come from the germline V gene. CDR3 length: 16 residues. Trimming removed 0 bases from V and 7 bases from J, with 19 bases in between. The CDR3 sequence is CASSLGGPSEQGEAFF. In DNA form, the CDR3 reads TGCGCCAGCAGCTTGGGGGGACCATCCGAGCAGGGTGAAGCTTTCTTT.